Sequencing of this T cell receptor beta chain was carried out in a study of T-cell memory formation after mild COVID-19. Looked up from germline, CDR1 is LGHNA and CDR2 is YSLEER. The CDR3 contains 17 residues. The ends were cut back, 3 bases at V and 0 bases at J, with 16 bases in the middle. TCRdb passed the 5' RACE reads through MiXCR, listing each CDR3 protein once. Here the sample spans 40,000 to 60,000 distinct CDR3 sequences, roughly 12% being singletons. The sample holds a few counts of this clonotype. Sequencing input: PBMCs or a T cell subset sorted from them (not recorded which). The chain combines TRBV4-3 with TRBJ2-3; D perhaps matches TRBD2 (6 bases). This TCR came from a man younger than 30 who had mild COVID-19 (a few samples of this study predate the infection). Cell type and time point are not known. The CDR3 sequence: CASSHDPRDSSTDTQYF. In nucleotides, the CDR3 is TGCGCCAGCAGCCATGACCCACGGGACTCGAGCACAGATACGCAGTATTTT.